Listed below are T cell receptor beta chains from one sample, sequenced in a study of human T cells and chemical hapten exposure. TCRdb recomputed calls from the RACE reads with MiXCR, one row per CDR3 protein. The sample has more than 100,000 distinct CDR3 sequences, around 11% seen once. The sample was whole blood, taken in connection with sensitization to the hapten diphenylcyclopropenone (DPC). All receptors come from a woman in her 50s with alopecia areata. Some clones in this sample may be carry-over from other donors' samples. Both conserved end residues are part of each CDR3. Fields, in order: J gene, V gene, D gene, clone size, CDR3 DNA, CDR3 protein. A D gene is named only where the DNA matches it firmly. Part of the rows lack a size; the others show once, few, many or a class for expanded clones.

j_gene: TRBJ2-5
v_gene: TRBV7-9
d_gene: TRBD2
abundance: many
CDR3nt: TGTGCCAGCAGCTTCCGTCGGCTAGCGGTCCAAGAGACCCAGTACTTC
CDR3aa: CASSFRRLAVQETQYF

j_gene: TRBJ2-7
v_gene: TRBV2
d_gene: -
abundance: many
CDR3nt: TGTGCCAGCAGTGGGAGGACAGGGAGGGACGAGCAGTACTTC
CDR3aa: CASSGRTGRDEQYF

j_gene: TRBJ1-4
v_gene: TRBV10-3
d_gene: -
abundance: -
CDR3nt: TGTGCCATCAGTGACCCTGACAGTTTTAATGAAAAACTGTTTTTT
CDR3aa: CAISDPDSFNEKLFF

j_gene: TRBJ2-1
v_gene: TRBV28
d_gene: -
abundance: many
CDR3nt: TGTGCCAGCAGTTTATCTCTGAATGAGCAGTTCTTC
CDR3aa: CASSLSLNEQFF

j_gene: TRBJ1-5
v_gene: TRBV20-1
d_gene: -
abundance: -
CDR3nt: TGCAGTGCTACGATCGGACGGGGTGGCGGTCAGCCCCAGCATTTT
CDR3aa: CSATIGRGGGQPQHF

j_gene: TRBJ1-3
v_gene: TRBV12-3/TRBV12-4
d_gene: TRBD1
abundance: many
CDR3nt: TGTGCCAGCAGTTACGGACAGGGGGCGGGAGGAAACACCATATATTTT
CDR3aa: CASSYGQGAGGNTIYF

j_gene: TRBJ1-4
v_gene: TRBV2
d_gene: -
abundance: -
CDR3nt: TGTGCCAGCAGTGAAATTGGTGGAGTAGATGAAAAACTGTTTTTT
CDR3aa: CASSEIGGVDEKLFF

j_gene: TRBJ1-4
v_gene: TRBV2
d_gene: -
abundance: few
CDR3nt: TGTGCCAGCAGGGCAGGGGAGGGTGAAAAACTGTTTTTT
CDR3aa: CASRAGEGEKLFF

j_gene: TRBJ2-7
v_gene: TRBV29-1
d_gene: -
abundance: -
CDR3nt: TGCAGCGTCCTCTTGGGACCGGGTCACGACGAGCAGTACTTC
CDR3aa: CSVLLGPGHDEQYF

j_gene: TRBJ2-7
v_gene: TRBV28
d_gene: -
abundance: few
CDR3nt: TGTGCCATCCGGGGCCCGGGGACGGGGGTCGGCGAGCAGTACTTC
CDR3aa: CAIRGPGTGVGEQYF

j_gene: TRBJ1-1
v_gene: TRBV20-1
d_gene: -
abundance: many
CDR3nt: TGCAGTGCAACCGCGTCAGGGGACATGAACACTGAAGCTTTCTTT
CDR3aa: CSATASGDMNTEAFF

j_gene: TRBJ2-2
v_gene: TRBV28
d_gene: -
abundance: -
CDR3nt: TGTGCCGTGGCGGCACAGGGGAACACCGGGGAGCTGTTTTTT
CDR3aa: CAVAAQGNTGELFF

j_gene: TRBJ1-4
v_gene: TRBV20-1
d_gene: -
abundance: few
CDR3nt: TGCAGTGCTAGCGGTGATCGTGTTGTACTATTCGGGGAAAAACTGTTTTTT
CDR3aa: CSASGDRVVLFGEKLFF

j_gene: TRBJ2-3
v_gene: TRBV7-9
d_gene: TRBD2
abundance: few
CDR3nt: TGTGCCAGCAGCTCCGGGACTAGCGGGATAAATACGCAGTATTTT
CDR3aa: CASSSGTSGINTQYF

j_gene: TRBJ2-1
v_gene: TRBV12-3/TRBV12-4
d_gene: TRBD1
abundance: -
CDR3nt: TGTGCCAGCAGTTTAGCGCGAGGGGCAGGGGGGCAGTTCTTC
CDR3aa: CASSLARGAGGQFF

j_gene: TRBJ1-1
v_gene: TRBV5-1
d_gene: -
abundance: many
CDR3nt: TGCGCCAGCAGCTTTACAGGGCCCACTGAAGCTTTCTTT
CDR3aa: CASSFTGPTEAFF

j_gene: TRBJ2-4
v_gene: TRBV12-3/TRBV12-4
d_gene: TRBD1
abundance: -
CDR3nt: TGTGCCAGCAGTCGGGACAGTCTAGCCAAAAACATTCAGTACTTC
CDR3aa: CASSRDSLAKNIQYF

j_gene: TRBJ1-4
v_gene: TRBV6-5
d_gene: -
abundance: -
CDR3nt: TGTGCCAGCAGAAGGAACAGGGTAGAAAAACTGTTTTTT
CDR3aa: CASRRNRVEKLFF

j_gene: TRBJ1-6
v_gene: TRBV12-3/TRBV12-4
d_gene: -
abundance: few
CDR3nt: TGTGCCAGCAGTGTGGGGCCGAGCAATTCACCCCTCCACTTT
CDR3aa: CASSVGPSNSPLHF

j_gene: TRBJ2-7
v_gene: TRBV20-1
d_gene: TRBD2
abundance: many
CDR3nt: TGCAGTGCTACGACTAGCGGGAGCCCCTCCTACGAGCAGTACTTC
CDR3aa: CSATTSGSPSYEQYF

j_gene: TRBJ1-2
v_gene: TRBV6-2/TRBV6-3
d_gene: -
abundance: -
CDR3nt: TGTGCCAGCAGTTACTCGACCGGCGGCTACACCTTC
CDR3aa: CASSYSTGGYTF

j_gene: TRBJ2-7
v_gene: TRBV20-1
d_gene: -
abundance: -
CDR3nt: TGCAGTGCTGCCTCCCTCTACGAGCAGTACTTC
CDR3aa: CSAASLYEQYF

j_gene: TRBJ1-1
v_gene: TRBV2
d_gene: -
abundance: few
CDR3nt: TGTGCCAGCAGTGAAAGGTCCTGGGGGACTGAAGCTTTCTTT
CDR3aa: CASSERSWGTEAFF

j_gene: TRBJ2-1
v_gene: TRBV2
d_gene: -
abundance: few
CDR3nt: TGTGCCAGCAGTGTAAGGCCATATGATGGGGATGAGCAGTTCTTC
CDR3aa: CASSVRPYDGDEQFF

j_gene: TRBJ1-5
v_gene: TRBV28
d_gene: -
abundance: -
CDR3nt: TGTGCCAGCAGTTTATTGACGGTCCATCAGCCCCAGCATTTT
CDR3aa: CASSLLTVHQPQHF

j_gene: TRBJ1-1
v_gene: TRBV5-1
d_gene: -
abundance: few
CDR3nt: TGCGCCAGCAGCTTGGGGCAGGGCCCCCCTATGAACACTGAAGCTTTCTTT
CDR3aa: CASSLGQGPPMNTEAFF